This T cell receptor (beta chain) was retrieved from a study of blood T cell repertoires in COVID-19 (dated by TCRdb to the early 2020s). With regard to the full study: Collaborator samples came from the United States, Italy and Spain and covered acute and convalescent phases of COVID-19. Sample metadata almost always included a de-identified subject ID, COVID-19 status, age in years and sex. The samples were drawn from the first 160 participants of the ongoing ImmuneRACE study and from some 1,300 subjects provided by 6 global collaborators. Where available, HLA class I and class II types were taken from metadata supplied by the sample provider and were not determined by assay-based typing. Deeply sampled blood TCRbeta repertoires from subjects exposed to, actively infected with, or recovered from COVID-19 were included in the dataset. The prospective study material was composed of cDNA or gDNA derived from T cells, B-cell-depleted T cells, or PBMCs. The repertoires were made available in a free public database intended to serve as a resource for research on the immune response to SARS-CoV-2.

As regards this clone: Its target antigen remains unknown. Base qualities are not provided; no much larger clone lies one nucleotide away.

Each collaborating institution followed its own protocols to collect whole blood in K2EDTA tubes. For TCRbeta analysis, collaborators shipped samples as frozen whole blood, isolated PBMCs, or DNA extracted from either of those sample types. General study outcomes and caveats: The amount of clinical and demographic metadata varied by source and participant and was provided uncurated.

Spanning cysteine to phenylalanine, the CDR3 consists of 16 amino acids. Only the CDR3 DNA is retained, 48 bases long and in frame from the first base. For CDR1 and CDR2, the germline V gene lists SGHAT and FQNNGV. Relative to germline, V is 3 bases shorter and J is 0 bases shorter, with 11 bases between their ends. The immunoSEQ Assay, a bias-controlled multiplex PCR, was used to amplify TCRbeta CDR3 regions from genomic DNA. As for how the authors treated the data: The number of nucleated cells in each sample was estimated by amplification of reference gene primers within the assay. To quantify the absolute abundance of each unique TCRbeta CDR3 rearrangement, sequence reads were collapsed and filtered. Productive Simpson clonality was computed per sample as the square root of Simpson's diversity index over productive rearrangements. The source is immuneACCESS, and TCRdb retained only in-frame sequences with V and J called. Part of the clones is not carried over; for the studies checked, unresolved V genes explain less than half of this, and the remainder is unexplained. D and trimming were read from the DNA, whereas the V and J calls and clone size are those reported in that table. Within this sample are approximately 70,000 clones, with about 87% of them counted one time only. Roughly 7% of the sample goes to the ten largest clones.

Here the chain combines TRBV11-2 and TRBJ1-4; no D gene can be assigned with confidence. The source is a woman between 50 and 59 years old with acute or convalescent COVID-19. The sample was peripheral blood. The DNA sequence is TGTGCCAGCAGCTTTCACAGCCATGCAACTAATGAAAAACTGTTTTTT. It translates as CASSFHSHATNEKLFF.